The 24 T cell receptor beta chains reported below all come from one sample, sequenced in a study of blood T cell repertoires in COVID-19. Some clones are missing from TCRdb's copy, which holds only in-frame ones; the method was immunoSEQ multiplex PCR. The sample consists of fewer than 60,000 clones, just under 90% of them appearing once. What was sequenced was peripheral blood. The receptor source for this set is a man aged 50-59 years with acute or convalescent COVID-19.

The chain carries TRBV11-2 and TRBJ2-7; perhaps TRBD2 as D (6 bases). The CDR3 has 12 amino acids. With 0 bases removed from V and 7 bases from J, the gap between germline ends came to 7 bases. Germline-derived CDR1 and CDR2 are SGHAT and FQNNGV. DNA for the CDR3: TGTGCCAGCAGCTTAGATCGGGGGGAGCAGTACTTC. Its protein product is CASSLDRGEQYF.

V usage is TRBV13 and J usage is TRBJ2-7, with 7 bases that match TRBD1. The CDR3 has 15 residues. Looked up from germline, CDR1 is PRHDT and CDR2 is FYEKMQ (reference sequence). V shed 2 bases, J shed 4 bases, and the junction held 8 bases outside the gene matches. Here the CDR3 reads CASSLSRQGSYEQYF. The CDR3 DNA reads as TGTGCCAGCAGCTTATCTAGACAGGGTTCGTACGAGCAGTACTTC.

The chain recombines TRBV6-5 with TRBJ1-2; a possible D gene is TRBD1 (6 bases). This CDR3 has 15 residues. V lost 0 bases to trimming and J lost 4 bases, with 12 bases between them. Looked up from germline, CDR1 is MNHEY and CDR2 is SVGAGI. CDR3 in amino acids: CASSYSRGQGYGYTF. As DNA, the CDR3 is TGTGCCAGCAGTTACTCGCGGGGGCAGGGCTATGGCTACACCTTC.

V is TRBV10-3 and J is TRBJ2-1; 9 nucleotides align to TRBD1. From germline, CDR1 is ENHRY and CDR2 SYGVKD. V was clipped by 2 bases and J by 6 bases; unmatched bases: 23. The CDR3 spans 21 residues. CDR3: CAISETNRDRVWTWPANEQFF. The CDR3, as DNA: TGTGCCATCAGTGAGACAAACCGGGACAGGGTGTGGACTTGGCCGGCCAATGAGCAGTTCTTC.

The chain uses TRBV13 and TRBJ2-1, with D perhaps TRBD1 (6 bases). In germline, CDR1 is PRHDT, CDR2 FYEKMQ (reference sequence). The CDR3 is made up of 15 amino acids. Trimming pared 5 bases from V and 9 bases from J, leaving 20 bases between. CDR3 residues: CASSPDRSPLGEQFF. The CDR3 DNA sequence: TGTGCCAGCAGCCCCGACAGGTCCCCTCTGGGTGAGCAGTTCTTC.

The CDR3: CASRAGGPETQYF. DNA of the CDR3: TGTGCCAGCAGGGCGGGAGGGCCAGAGACCCAGTACTTC. The chain couples TRBV7-9 to TRBJ2-5; 9 bases are shared with TRBD2. The CDR3 has 13 residues. Germline trimming cut 6 bases from V and 4 bases from J; bases unmatched to any gene: 3. CDR1 and CDR2 (germline): SEHNR, FQNEAQ (reference sequence).

This chain connects TRBV6-6 to TRBJ1-1; D unclear. The length of the CDR3 is 11 residues. V was cut by 6 bases and J by 7 bases, with 9 bases left in between. Germline values: CDR1 MNHNY, CDR2 SVGAGI (reference sequence). CDR3 bases: TGTGCCAGCAGCGTACAGATTGAAGCTTTCTTT. This gives the protein CASSVQIEAFF.

This chain uses TRBV18 with TRBJ1-5; tentative D call: TRBD1 (6 bases). Trimming shortened V by 5 bases and J by 3 bases, and 14 bases separated the two germline ends. The CDR3 covers 15 residues. Germline V gives CDR1 KGHSH, CDR2 LQKENI. CDR3 residues: CASSKYRDTNQPQHF. The CDR3 bases are TGTGCCAGCTCAAAGTACCGGGACACCAATCAGCCCCAGCATTTT.

This chain links TRBV7-9 with TRBJ1-2; weak D call: TRBD1 (6 bases). Trimming cost V 2 bases and J 6 bases, with 16 bases left between them. CDR1 is SEHNR and CDR2 is FQNEAQ in the germline V gene (reference sequence). This CDR3 has 15 amino acids. CDR3 in amino acids: CASSLMGLQGDGYTF. The CDR3 nucleotides read TGTGCCAGCAGCTTAATGGGCTTACAGGGAGATGGCTACACCTTC.

The CDR3 DNA reads as TGTGCCACGGACAGGGAAGGCACAGATACGCAGTATTTT. It specifies CATDREGTDTQYF. The chain uses TRBV2 and TRBJ2-3; 8 nucleotides agree with TRBD1. The germline CDR1 and CDR2 sequences are SNHLY and FYNNEI. The CDR3 runs 13 residues. V dropped 10 bases and J dropped 1; count of bases not matched to a gene: 4.

This clone was counted a single time. The chain carries TRBV3-1 (or the pseudogene TRBV3-2) and TRBJ2-2; D remains unclear. The germline CDR1 and CDR2 sequences are LGHDT and YNNKEL (reference sequence). The V end lost 3 bases, the J end lost 6 bases, and 5 bases lay between the germline ends. CDR3 length equals 12 residues. The CDR3 reads CASSHSPGELFF. The CDR3 coding sequence is TGTGCCAGCAGCCACTCCCCCGGGGAGCTGTTTTTT.

The V gene is TRBV5-4, the J gene TRBJ2-2; 14 nucleotides agree with TRBD2. The CDR3 spans 17 residues. V shed 0 bases, J shed 5 bases, and the junction held 3 bases outside the gene matches. Germline CDR1 SGHNT, CDR2 YYREEE (reference sequence). The CDR3 DNA follows: TGTGCCAGCAGCTTGGGGGGACTAGCGGGGGCGACCGGGGAGCTGTTTTTT. It yields the protein CASSLGGLAGATGELFF.

This sequence joins TRBV2 and TRBJ1-1; 7 bases map to TRBD1. V trimming: 4 bases; J trimming: 8 bases; junction bases outside the gene matches: 4. The germline V gene encodes CDR1 SNHLY and CDR2 FYNNEI. CDR3 length: 12 amino acids. CDR3 bases: TGTGCCAGCAGTGGACAGGGTCCCGAAGCTTTCTTT. This gives the protein CASSGQGPEAFF.

The V gene is TRBV5-6, the J gene TRBJ1-1, with D perhaps TRBD1 (5 bases). V lost 5 bases to trimming and J lost 4 bases, with 15 bases between them. CDR1 SGHDT and CDR2 YYEEEE come from the germline V gene. The CDR3 is 14 residues long. CDR3 coding DNA: TGTGCCAGCAGACCCAGGGTGGTCGGCACTGAAGCTTTCTTT. This gives the protein CASRPRVVGTEAFF.

This clone showed up just a few times. The chain uses TRBV9 and TRBJ2-7; 8 bases are a match to TRBD1. Germline CDR1 reads SGDLS; CDR2 reads YYNGEE. This CDR3 contains 15 residues. The trim removed 4 bases at V and 6 bases at J, leaving 12 bases unmatched. DNA for the CDR3: TGTGCCAGCAGCCCTGGGACAGGACACGGCCCCGAGCAGTACTTC. It yields the protein CASSPGTGHGPEQYF. Full variable domain (missing parts from reference TRBV9 and TRBJ2-7): DSGVTQTPKHLITATGQRVTLRCSPRSGDLSVYWYQQSLDQGLQFLIQYYNGEERAKGNILERFSAQQFPDLHSELNLSSLELGDSALYFCASSPGTGHGPEQYFGPGTRLTVT.

The chain joins TRBV18 to TRBJ2-3; 7 positions agree with TRBD1. The ends lost 3 bases at V and 4 bases at J; junction bases unmatched: 4. This CDR3 contains 14 residues. The germline V gene has CDR1 KGHSH and CDR2 LQKENI. CDR3 coding DNA: TGTGCCAGCTCACCTCGACAGGGCCCAGATACGCAGTATTTT. It is translated as CASSPRQGPDTQYF.

This chain links TRBV15 with TRBJ1-4; unclear D gene. The CDR3 is made up of 16 amino acids. The V gene lost 0 bases and the J gene lost 0 bases, with 8 bases spanning the gap. Germline V gene lookup returns CDR1 LNHNV and CDR2 YYDKDF (reference sequence). CDR3 coding DNA: TGTGCCACCAGCAGAGATCAACATGCAACTAATGAAAAACTGTTTTTT. It codes for CATSRDQHATNEKLFF.

The chain links TRBV27 to TRBJ1-4, with D tentatively TRBD1 (5 bases). The germline V gene has CDR1 MNHEY and CDR2 SMNVEV (reference sequence). The CDR3 contains 13 residues. Trimming pared 8 bases from V and 7 bases from J, leaving 14 bases between. CDR3 bases: TGTGCCAGCGGAAGGGGATTTGGTGAAAAACTGTTTTTT. Translated: CASGRGFGEKLFF.

The chain has TRBV18 and TRBJ1-4, with D unclear. This CDR3 region has 15 residues. Germline CDR1 KGHSH, CDR2 LQKENI. Trimming stripped 2 bases from V and 4 bases from J, with 11 bases between. This CDR3 is CASSPIEGINEKLFF. The CDR3 DNA sequence: TGTGCCAGCTCACCAATAGAGGGTATTAATGAAAAACTGTTTTTT.

The chain combines TRBV6-1 with TRBJ1-6; possible D gene TRBD1, 5 bases. CDR3 length equals 15 residues. Trimming shortened V by 1 base and J by 10 bases, and 14 bases separated the two germline ends. The germline V gene has CDR1 MNHNS and CDR2 SASEGT. CDR3 in DNA: TGTGCCAGCAGTGAAGTGGGACTAATTAACTCACCCCTCCACTTT. Amino acid sequence: CASSEVGLINSPLHF.

This chain joins TRBV2 and TRBJ2-7; tentatively, D is TRBD1 (6 bases). The CDR3 has 15 residues. Germline values: CDR1 SNHLY, CDR2 FYNNEI. Trimming took 3 bases from V and 1 from J, leaving 13 bases between them. The CDR3 loop is CASSERDTASYEQYF. The CDR3 DNA sequence: TGTGCCAGCAGTGAGAGGGACACGGCTTCCTACGAGCAGTACTTC.

The rearrangement joins TRBV18 to TRBJ1-1, with D unresolved. Germline V gives CDR1 KGHSH, CDR2 LQKENI. The CDR3 consists of 14 residues. V gave up 0 bases and J gave up 1 base, with 6 bases separating them. The CDR3 sequence is CASSPPRGNTEAFF. Here the CDR3 DNA reads TGTGCCAGCTCACCACCGCGCGGGAACACTGAAGCTTTCTTT.

The gene calls are TRBV7-2 and TRBJ1-3, with D maybe TRBD1 (5 bases). The CDR3 sequence is 14 residues long. The ends were cut back, 2 bases at V and 8 bases at J, with 13 bases in the middle. The germline V gene has CDR1 SGHTA and CDR2 FQGNSA. CDR3 sequence (DNA): TGTGCCAGCAGCTTATCCGGGGGTATTGACACCATATATTTT. Amino acids: CASSLSGGIDTIYF. Variable domain in full (rest from reference TRBV7-2 and TRBJ1-3): GAGVSQSPSNKVTEKGKDVELRCDPISGHTALYWYRQSLGQGLEFLIYFQGNSAPDKSGLPSDRFSAERTGGSVSTLTIQRTQQEDSAVYLCASSLSGGIDTIYFGEGSWLTVV.

The rearrangement links TRBV7-9 to TRBJ1-1; D perhaps matches TRBD1 (6 bases). Per germline, CDR1 SEHNR and CDR2 FQNEAQ (reference sequence). There are 15 residues in the CDR3. The germline V and J ends were trimmed by 3 bases and 4 bases, with 15 bases remaining between them. In DNA form, the CDR3 reads TGTGCCAGCAGCTTCCAAATCAGGGGCGGCACTGAAGCTTTCTTT. Protein product: CASSFQIRGGTEAFF. The full variable domain, in which reference TRBV7-9 and TRBJ1-1 provide the parts outside the CDR3, is DTGVSQNPRHKITKRGQNVTFRCDPISEHNRLYWYRQTLGQGPEFLTYFQNEAQLEKSRLLSDRFSAERPKGSFSTLEIQRTEQGDSAMYLCASSFQIRGGTEAFFGQGTRLTVV.